This entry describes one TCR beta chain. Its antigen is not identified. Per the germline V gene, CDR1 is SGHTA and CDR2 is FQGTGA. The CDR3 runs 17 residues. This sample was taken from a study of CXCR3-negative and CXCR3-positive naive CD8 T cells. General study points: Researchers reported similar TRBV-TRBJ usage in naive CXCR3-negative and CXCR3-positive cells, though memory differed.

With UMI labels, 5' RACE was used to prepare the TRB cDNA libraries. Reprocessing the 5' RACE reads, TCRdb reports a single entry for every CDR3 protein and omits DNA. This repertoire comprises about 43,000 distinct CDR3 sequences; its ten largest clones make up about 10%. The chain couples TRBV7-3 to TRBJ2-3; TCRdb indicates TRBD1, and absent DNA this call remains unverified. Sequenced material: memory CD8+ T cells from blood. The TCR was taken from a human donor in good health. Some clones in this sample may be carry-over from other donors' samples. The CDR3 sequence: CASSFADPGTPRDTQYF.